This entry lists 21 T cell receptor beta chains sequenced from one sample in a study of OX40 agonist ivuxolimab in advanced cancers. Sequencing was performed with immunoSEQ multiplex PCR; in TCRdb, only in-frame clones are kept and a portion is missing. The table records around 62,000 clones, around nine tenths of them present only once. The sequenced sample was CD4+ or CD8+ T cells sorted from blood, obtained in a trial of the OX40 agonist ivuxolimab. These receptors originate from an adult with an advanced solid tumor such as melanoma, head and neck, liver or kidney cancer.

CDR3 bases: TGTGCCCCCGAGGGCCGAAACTATGGCTACACCTTC. As protein: CAPEGRNYGYTF. The rearrangement joins TRBV7-2 to TRBJ1-2, with unresolved D. V lost 11 bases, J lost 2 bases, and 12 bases lay in between. Germline V gene lookup returns CDR1 SGHTA and CDR2 FQGNSA. The CDR3 spans 12 residues.

This clone has just one count. This chain links TRBV19 with TRBJ1-6; 10 bases line up with TRBD1. CDR3 length equals 19 residues. The trim removed 9 bases at V and 0 bases at J, leaving 14 bases unmatched. Germline V CDR1 and CDR2: LNHDA, SQIVND (reference sequence). The CDR3 nucleotides are TGTGCCAGCACGACCGGGACAGGGGTCCCGAGCTCCTATAATTCACCCCTCCACTTT. As protein: CASTTGTGVPSSYNSPLHF. Variable domain in full (rest from reference TRBV19 and TRBJ1-6): DGGITQSPKYLFRKEGQNVTLSCEQNLNHDAMYWYRQDPGQGLRLIYYSQIVNDFQKGDIAEGYSVSREKKESFPLTVTSAQKNPTAFYLCASTTGTGVPSSYNSPLHFGNGTRLTVT.

V gene TRBV30 combines with J gene TRBJ2-3, with D maybe TRBD2 (6 bases). From germline, CDR1 is GTSNPN and CDR2 SVGIG (reference sequence). Trimming stripped 3 bases from V and 3 bases from J, with 13 bases between. CDR3 length: 14 amino acids. This CDR3 reads CAWSISGRTDTQYF. The CDR3 DNA is TGTGCCTGGAGCATTTCAGGGAGGACAGATACGCAGTATTTT.

In its sample, this clone was seen once. The chain links TRBV9 to TRBJ2-7; 12 bases are shared with TRBD2. The length of the CDR3 is 15 residues. CDR1 and CDR2 (germline): SGDLS, YYNGEE. Trimming cost V 0 bases and J 2 bases; bases outside gene matches: 0. The CDR3 nucleotides read TGTGCCAGCAGCGTAGGGACTAGCGGGACCTACGAGCAGTACTTC. It translates to CASSVGTSGTYEQYF.

V is TRBV19 and J is TRBJ1-5, with 7 bases fitting TRBD1. After removal of 6 bases from V and 5 bases from J, the junction contained 25 bases not matched to a gene. CDR3 length: 20 residues. Germline assignment: CDR1 LNHDA and CDR2 SQIVND (reference sequence). The CDR3, as DNA: TGTGCCAGTAGCTACTTGAGAAGACAGGGAAGGACACCCCTGGATCAGCCCCAGCATTTT. Its translation is CASSYLRRQGRTPLDQPQHF.

The V and J genes are TRBV5-6 and TRBJ1-4; no clear D gene. In germline, CDR1 is SGHDT, CDR2 YYEEEE. The V and J ends lost 0 bases and 7 bases respectively, with 10 bases between them. This CDR3 has 14 amino acids. DNA of the CDR3: TGTGCCAGCAGCTTGGGGGCATCAGGTGAAAAACTGTTTTTT. Protein product: CASSLGASGEKLFF.

The V call is TRBV19, the J call TRBJ2-1; the match to TRBD1 covers 12 bases. The CDR3 covers 13 residues. V shed 9 bases, J shed 12 bases, and the junction held 9 bases outside the gene matches. Germline assignment: CDR1 LNHDA and CDR2 SQIVND (reference sequence). For the CDR3, the DNA is TGTGCCAGCCGGGGGACAGGGGGCAGTGGGCAGTTCTTC. Translated, it gives CASRGTGGSGQFF. The variable domain in full, completed from reference TRBV19 and TRBJ2-1, reads DGGITQSPKYLFRKEGQNVTLSCEQNLNHDAMYWYRQDPGQGLRLIYYSQIVNDFQKGDIAEGYSVSREKKESFPLTVTSAQKNPTAFYLCASRGTGGSGQFFGPGTRLTVL.

The chain links TRBV7-8 to TRBJ1-2; D gene uncertain. The CDR3 runs 16 residues. Trimming cost V 2 bases and J 2 bases, with 15 bases left between them. Per germline, CDR1 SGHVS and CDR2 FQNEAQ. This chain's CDR3 is CASSLLRSSGNYGYTF. CDR3 bases: TGTGCCAGCAGCTTATTGCGCTCTTCGGGGAACTATGGCTACACCTTC.

This chain connects TRBV27 to TRBJ2-3, with D unclear. The CDR3 covers 15 residues. V lost 3 bases to trimming and J lost 3 bases, with 13 bases between them. CDR1 MNHEY and CDR2 SMNVEV come from the germline V gene (reference sequence). The CDR3 DNA reads TGTGCCAGCAGTTTGTATGGGCCCTTGACAGATACGCAGTATTTT. Translated: CASSLYGPLTDTQYF.

The rearrangement uses TRBV2 and TRBJ1-5, with 7 nucleotides matching TRBD1. With 7 bases clipped from V and 1 base from J, the junction kept 4 bases outside the gene matches. The CDR3 length is 14 residues. Germline V gene data show CDR1 as SNHLY and CDR2 as FYNNEI. CDR3 DNA: TGTGCCAGCAATCCACAGGGGAGCAATCAGCCCCAGCATTTT. Translated, it gives CASNPQGSNQPQHF. The entire variable domain, with the rest obtained from reference TRBV2 and TRBJ1-5, is as follows: EPEVTQTPSHQVTQMGQEVILRCVPISNHLYFYWYRQILGQKVEFLVSFYNNEISEKSEIFDDQFSVERPDGSNFTLKIRSTKLEDSAMYFCASNPQGSNQPQHFGDGTRLSIL.

The CDR3 is CASSPKQGYYGYTF. Here the CDR3 DNA reads TGTGCCAGCAGCCCGAAACAGGGCTACTATGGCTACACCTTC. The chain has TRBV5-6 and TRBJ1-2; maybe TRBD1 (6 bases). CDR3 length: 14 residues. Germline assignment: CDR1 SGHDT and CDR2 YYEEEE. V gave up 4 bases and J gave up 3 bases, with 13 bases separating them.

This clone was recorded once. This chain uses TRBV19 with TRBJ1-1, with 7 positions matching TRBD1. Unmatched junction bases numbered 11, after V lost 3 bases and J lost 7 bases. The germline CDR1 and CDR2 sequences are LNHDA and SQIVND (reference sequence). The length of the CDR3 is 15 residues. CDR3 in DNA: TGTGCCAGTAGTATTAACCCACGACAGGGTAGTGAAGCTTTCTTT. Protein product: CASSINPRQGSEAFF. The whole variable domain, filled in from reference TRBV19 and TRBJ1-1, reads DGGITQSPKYLFRKEGQNVTLSCEQNLNHDAMYWYRQDPGQGLRLIYYSQIVNDFQKGDIAEGYSVSREKKESFPLTVTSAQKNPTAFYLCASSINPRQGSEAFFGQGTRLTVV.

The V and J genes are TRBV2 and TRBJ1-2, with TRBD1 identical over 7 bases. The CDR3 contains 15 residues. The V and J ends lost 6 bases and 3 bases, in that order; junction bases with no gene match: 10. CDR1 and CDR2 from the germline V gene are SNHLY and FYNNEI. The CDR3 DNA follows: TGTGCCAGCAGGGTAGGACAGGAACAAGACTATGGCTACACCTTC. Translation gives CASRVGQEQDYGYTF.

The genes are TRBV25-1 and TRBJ1-2, with D possibly being TRBD1 (5 bases). V dropped 2 bases and J dropped 0 bases, with 7 bases sitting between them. From germline, CDR1 is MGHDK and CDR2 SYGVNS. The CDR3 is made up of 14 amino acids. The CDR3 here is CASSEGGANYGYTF. CDR3 sequence (DNA): TGTGCCAGCAGTGAAGGGGGGGCTAACTATGGCTACACCTTC.

The table lists this clone with a few counts. CDR3 sequence: CAWSVARQGKYGYTF. The CDR3, as DNA: TGTGCCTGGAGTGTAGCGAGACAGGGGAAATATGGCTACACCTTC. The rearrangement links TRBV30 to TRBJ1-2; 8 bases agree with TRBD1. J was trimmed by 5 bases and V by 0 bases; bases with no gene match: 8. Germline CDR1 and CDR2: GTSNPN and SVGIG (reference sequence). The CDR3 consists of 15 residues.

The CDR3 here is CASSHGRGLASGNTIYF. Written as DNA, the CDR3 is TGTGCCAGCAGCCACGGGAGGGGACTTGCCTCTGGAAACACCATATATTTT. The V gene is TRBV11-2, the J gene TRBJ1-3; perhaps TRBD1 as D (5 bases). Trimming stripped 5 bases from V and 0 bases from J, with 17 bases between. CDR1 is SGHAT and CDR2 is FQNNGV in the germline V gene. The CDR3 is 17 amino acids.

The chain joins TRBV30 to TRBJ1-1; D is possibly TRBD1 (5 bases). The CDR3 covers 15 residues. The V and J ends lost 2 bases and 1 base respectively, with 14 bases between them. The germline V gene has CDR1 GTSNPN and CDR2 SVGIG (reference sequence). In nucleotides, the CDR3 is TGTGCCTGGAGTCTCACGGTGGGGGGGAACACTGAAGCTTTCTTT. Its protein product is CAWSLTVGGNTEAFF.

The CDR3 is CASTDTSTGSETQYF. The CDR3 DNA reads TGTGCCAGCACCGACACCTCGACAGGGTCGGAGACCCAGTACTTC. This chain joins TRBV27 and TRBJ2-5, with TRBD1 matching over 7 bases. The CDR3 is 15 amino acids. The trim removed 7 bases at V and 5 bases at J, leaving 13 bases unmatched. Germline lookup yields CDR1 MNHEY and CDR2 SMNVEV (reference sequence).

The V and J genes are TRBV10-3 and TRBJ1-5; D is perhaps TRBD1 (5 bases). V lost 5 bases and J 7 bases, leaving 21 bases between the germline ends. Germline CDR1 is ENHRY and CDR2 is SYGVKD. This CDR3 region has 16 residues. The CDR3 protein is CAISRKGRTAGQPQHF. The CDR3, as DNA: TGTGCCATCAGTAGAAAGGGACGGACGGCGGGACAGCCCCAGCATTTT.

There are a few counts of this clone. The chain couples TRBV25-1 to TRBJ1-2; D ambiguous. Germline CDR1 MGHDK, CDR2 SYGVNS. V dropped 4 bases and J dropped 1 base, with 4 bases sitting between them. This CDR3 contains 12 residues. CDR3 nucleotides: TGTGCCAGCAGTGGCGGTAACTATGGCTACACCTTC. Translating it yields CASSGGNYGYTF.

This clone showed up just once. The rearrangement uses TRBV2 and TRBJ2-2; D remains ambiguous. Germline CDR1 SNHLY, CDR2 FYNNEI. The CDR3 is 13 residues long. V was cut by 5 bases and J by 2 bases, with 6 bases left in between. CDR3 nucleotides: TGTGCCAGCAGTTACGGTAACACCGGGGAGCTGTTTTTT. Its translation is CASSYGNTGELFF.